The present T cell receptor (beta chain) was sequenced within a study of blood T cell repertoires in COVID-19. Study as a whole: In each case, the material was cDNA or gDNA derived from T cells, B-cell-depleted T cells, or PBMCs.

Clones were sequenced by immunoSEQ multiplex PCR, and TCRdb holds only the in-frame ones, with some missing. The sample carries over 7,500 clones, around 86% recorded once. J was trimmed by 7 bases and V by 4 bases; bases with no gene match: 3. The CDR3 runs 14 residues. Germline loops: CDR1 SEHNR, CDR2 FQNEAQ (reference sequence). The chain joins TRBV7-9 to TRBJ1-6; 8 bases agree with TRBD1. The receptor comes from an older woman with active COVID-19. The sample was peripheral blood. The CDR3 DNA reads TGTGCCAGCAGCTCGGGACAGGAAAATTCACCCCTCCACTTT. As protein: CASSSGQENSPLHF. Full variable domain (outside the CDR3, taken from reference TRBV7-9 and TRBJ1-6): DTGVSQNPRHKITKRGQNVTFRCDPISEHNRLYWYRQTLGQGPEFLTYFQNEAQLEKSRLLSDRFSAERPKGSFSTLEIQRTEQGDSAMYLCASSSGQENSPLHFGNGTRLTVT.